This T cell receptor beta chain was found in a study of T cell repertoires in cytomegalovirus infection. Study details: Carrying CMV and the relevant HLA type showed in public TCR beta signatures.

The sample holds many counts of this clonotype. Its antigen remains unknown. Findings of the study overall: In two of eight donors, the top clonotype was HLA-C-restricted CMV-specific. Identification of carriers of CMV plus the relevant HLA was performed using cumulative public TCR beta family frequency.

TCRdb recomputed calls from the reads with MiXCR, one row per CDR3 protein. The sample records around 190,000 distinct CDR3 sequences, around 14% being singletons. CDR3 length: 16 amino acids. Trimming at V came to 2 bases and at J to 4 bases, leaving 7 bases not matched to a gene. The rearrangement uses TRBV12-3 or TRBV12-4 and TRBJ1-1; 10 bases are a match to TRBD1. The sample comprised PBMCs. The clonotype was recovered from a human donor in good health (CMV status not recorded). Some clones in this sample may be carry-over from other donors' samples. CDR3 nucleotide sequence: TGTGCCAGCAGTTTATTGTGGGACAGGGGATCCACTGAAGCTTTCTTT. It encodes CASSLLWDRGSTEAFF.